A single sample gave rise to the 2 T cell receptor beta chains below, sequenced in a study of blood T cell repertoires in COVID-19. The protocol was immunoSEQ multiplex PCR, while the TCRdb copy is restricted to in-frame clones and leaves out a portion. The sample lists more than 95,000 clones, around three quarters occurring once. The sequenced sample was peripheral blood. These receptors all stem from a man aged 35 to 55 with active or convalescent COVID-19.

The chain has TRBV5-5 and TRBJ2-7; TRBD2 is a possible D gene (6 bases). Deletions cut 4 bases from V and 0 bases from J, with 17 bases between. Germline V gene lookup returns CDR1 SGHKS and CDR2 YYEKEE (reference sequence). The CDR3 loop spans 16 amino acids. In nucleotides, the CDR3 is TGTGCCAGCAGCATTGATGAGCGGGCCTTCTCCTACGAGCAGTACTTC. This translates into CASSIDERAFSYEQYF.

The gene calls are TRBV9 and TRBJ2-1; TRBD2 matches 8 bases. With V trimmed by 3 bases and J by 13 bases, 12 bases remained unmatched. The CDR3 is made up of 14 amino acids. The germline gives CDR1 SGDLS, CDR2 YYNGEE. The CDR3 here is CASSAKTSVVEQFF. The DNA for the CDR3 is TGTGCCAGCAGCGCCAAGACTAGCGTGGTGGAACAGTTCTTC.